Included here is one T cell receptor beta chain sequence, with context. Its specificity is unknown. The entry originates in a study of beta chain features in type 1 diabetes. This CDR3 has 13 amino acids. Looked up from germline, CDR1 is KGHSH and CDR2 is LQKENI. Trimming shortened V by 3 bases and J by 4 bases, and 7 bases separated the two germline ends. The investigators reverse transcribed all of the isolated RNA, so they sequenced expressed TCRB transcripts. TCRdb's copy holds only in-frame clones and misses some; the assay was immunoSEQ multiplex PCR. In the table there are some 350,000 clones, approximately 13% of which are singletons. Overall study findings and caveats: Researchers report that Type 1 diabetes patients had moderately but significantly shorter TCRB CDR3s across all four CD4+ subsets.

The clonotype was recovered from a woman aged 18-35 years with type 1 diabetes. The gene calls are TRBV18 and TRBJ2-1, with TRBD2 as a possible D gene (6 bases). The sequencing input was naive CD4+ T cells from blood. Here the CDR3 DNA reads TGTGCCAGCTCACCCCGGGAGTACAATGAGCAGTTCTTC. It is translated as CASSPREYNEQFF.